This T cell receptor beta chain was recovered during a study of blood T cell repertoires in COVID-19. Study information: Samples of COVID-19 (acute and convalescent) were obtained from the United States, Italy and Spain. Sample material is recorded as cDNA or gDNA derived from T cells, B-cell-depleted T cells, or PBMCs.

Original methodology: Quantification of nucleated cells was approximated via reference gene primer amplification. Generated by immunoSEQ multiplex PCR, the TCRdb table keeps only in-frame clones and is missing some. The V and J calls and clone size are taken from that table; D and trimming were inferred from the DNA. The table shows over 150,000 clones, with roughly 85% occurring only once. The length of the CDR3 is 15 residues. Germline V gene lookup returns CDR1 SGHRS and CDR2 YFSETQ. Trimming took off 0 bases at V and 6 bases at J, with 13 bases between the two ends. The specimen sequenced was peripheral blood. The gene calls are TRBV5-1 and TRBJ2-1; D is possibly TRBD1 (6 bases). The sequence was collected from a woman in her fifties or sixties with COVID-19, enrolled during active disease. In nucleotides, the CDR3 is TGCGCCAGCAGCTTGGGTGGACAGAGGAGCAATGAGCAGTTCTTC. Translation: CASSLGGQRSNEQFF.